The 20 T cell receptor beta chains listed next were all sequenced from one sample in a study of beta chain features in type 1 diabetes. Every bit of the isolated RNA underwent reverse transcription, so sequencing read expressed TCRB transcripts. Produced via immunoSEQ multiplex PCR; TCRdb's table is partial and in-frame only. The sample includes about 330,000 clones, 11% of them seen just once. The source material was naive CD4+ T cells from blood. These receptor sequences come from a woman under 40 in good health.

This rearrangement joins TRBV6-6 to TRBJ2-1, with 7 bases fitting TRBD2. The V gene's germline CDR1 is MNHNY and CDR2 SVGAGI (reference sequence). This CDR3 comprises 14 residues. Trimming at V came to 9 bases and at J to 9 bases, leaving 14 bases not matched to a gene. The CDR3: CASTLLGREIEQFF. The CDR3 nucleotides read TGTGCCAGTACTCTCTTGGGGAGGGAAATTGAGCAGTTCTTC.

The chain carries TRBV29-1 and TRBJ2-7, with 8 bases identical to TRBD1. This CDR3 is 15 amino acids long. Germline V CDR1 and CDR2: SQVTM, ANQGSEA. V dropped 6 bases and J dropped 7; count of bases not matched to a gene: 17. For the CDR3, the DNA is TGCAGCGTCGCCCGGACAGGGTCGGTCCAGAGGGAGCAGTACTTC. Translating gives CSVARTGSVQREQYF.

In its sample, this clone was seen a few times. The CDR3 DNA reads as TGTGCCAGCAGCCCCGGCAGGGGACCCCTCGAGCAGTACTTC. As protein: CASSPGRGPLEQYF. V and J are TRBV7-9 and TRBJ2-7; possible D gene TRBD1, 6 bases. The V end lost 5 bases, the J end lost 6 bases, and 17 bases lay between the germline ends. Germline values: CDR1 SEHNR, CDR2 FQNEAQ (reference sequence). The CDR3 is made up of 14 amino acids.

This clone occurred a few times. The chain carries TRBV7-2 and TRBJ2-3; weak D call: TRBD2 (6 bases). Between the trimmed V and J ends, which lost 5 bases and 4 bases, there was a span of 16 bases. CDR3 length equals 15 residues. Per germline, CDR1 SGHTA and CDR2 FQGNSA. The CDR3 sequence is CASSPSTGGADTQYF. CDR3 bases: TGTGCCAGCAGCCCCAGCACCGGCGGGGCAGATACGCAGTATTTT.

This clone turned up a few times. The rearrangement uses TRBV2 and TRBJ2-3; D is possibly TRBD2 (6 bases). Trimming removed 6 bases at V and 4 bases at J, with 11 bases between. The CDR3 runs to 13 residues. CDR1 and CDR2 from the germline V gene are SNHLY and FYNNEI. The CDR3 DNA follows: TGTGCCAGCAGCCCCGGGGGTGCAGATACGCAGTATTTT. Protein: CASSPGGADTQYF. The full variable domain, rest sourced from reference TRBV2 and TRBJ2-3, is EPEVTQTPSHQVTQMGQEVILRCVPISNHLYFYWYRQILGQKVEFLVSFYNNEISEKSEIFDDQFSVERPDGSNFTLKIRSTKLEDSAMYFCASSPGGADTQYFGPGTRLTVL.

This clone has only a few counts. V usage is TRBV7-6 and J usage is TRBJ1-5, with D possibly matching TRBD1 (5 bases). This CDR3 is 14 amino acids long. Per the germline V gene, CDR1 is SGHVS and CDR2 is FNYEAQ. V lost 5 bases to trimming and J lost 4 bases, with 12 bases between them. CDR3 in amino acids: CASSQGLGNQPQHF. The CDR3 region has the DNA TGTGCCAGCAGCCAGGGTTTAGGTAATCAGCCCCAGCATTTT.

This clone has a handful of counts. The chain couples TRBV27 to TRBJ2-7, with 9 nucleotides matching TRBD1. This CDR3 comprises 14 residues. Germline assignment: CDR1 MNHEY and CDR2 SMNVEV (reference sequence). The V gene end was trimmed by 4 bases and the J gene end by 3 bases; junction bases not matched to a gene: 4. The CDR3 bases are TGTGCCAGCAGTTCTCGACAGGGGGGCTACGAGCAGTACTTC. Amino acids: CASSSRQGGYEQYF.

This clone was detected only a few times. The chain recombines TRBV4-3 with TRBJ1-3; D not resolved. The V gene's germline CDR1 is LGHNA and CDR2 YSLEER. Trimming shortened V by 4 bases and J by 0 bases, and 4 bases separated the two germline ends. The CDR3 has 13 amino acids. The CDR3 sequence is CASSPFSGNTIYF. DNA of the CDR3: TGCGCCAGCAGCCCATTCTCTGGAAACACCATATATTTT.

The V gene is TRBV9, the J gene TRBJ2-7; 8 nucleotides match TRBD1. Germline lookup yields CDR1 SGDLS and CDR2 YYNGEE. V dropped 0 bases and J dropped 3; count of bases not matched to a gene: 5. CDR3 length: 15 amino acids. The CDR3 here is CASSVDPGGIYEQYF. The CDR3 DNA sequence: TGTGCCAGCAGCGTAGATCCAGGGGGCATCTACGAGCAGTACTTC.

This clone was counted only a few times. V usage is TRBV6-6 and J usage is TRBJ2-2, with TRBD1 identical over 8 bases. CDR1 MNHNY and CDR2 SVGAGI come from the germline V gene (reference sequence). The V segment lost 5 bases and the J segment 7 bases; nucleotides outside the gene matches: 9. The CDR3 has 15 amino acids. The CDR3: CASSPTDRGVGELFF. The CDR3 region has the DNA TGTGCCAGCAGTCCCACTGACAGGGGTGTCGGGGAGCTGTTTTTT.

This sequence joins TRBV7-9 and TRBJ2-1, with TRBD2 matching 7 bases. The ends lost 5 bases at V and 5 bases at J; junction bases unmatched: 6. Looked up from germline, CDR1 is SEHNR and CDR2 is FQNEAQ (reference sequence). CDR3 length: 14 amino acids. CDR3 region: CASSGWLADNEQFF. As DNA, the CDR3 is TGTGCCAGCAGCGGGTGGCTAGCGGACAATGAGCAGTTCTTC.

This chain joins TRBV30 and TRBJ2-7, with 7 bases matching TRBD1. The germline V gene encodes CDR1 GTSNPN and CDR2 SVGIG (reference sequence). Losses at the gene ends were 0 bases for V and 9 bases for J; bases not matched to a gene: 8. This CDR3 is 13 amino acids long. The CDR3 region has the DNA TGTGCCTGGAGTGTAAGGGGGCGCCTGGGGCAGTACTTC. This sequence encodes CAWSVRGRLGQYF.

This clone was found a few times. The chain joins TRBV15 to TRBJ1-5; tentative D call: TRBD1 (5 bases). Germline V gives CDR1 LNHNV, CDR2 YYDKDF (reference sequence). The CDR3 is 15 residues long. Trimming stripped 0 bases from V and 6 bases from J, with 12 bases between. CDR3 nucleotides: TGTGCCACCAGCAGAGATGTGGCAGGGCCTCAGCCCCAGCATTTT. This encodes CATSRDVAGPQPQHF. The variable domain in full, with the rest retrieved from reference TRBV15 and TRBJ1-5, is DAMVIQNPRYQVTQFGKPVTLSCSQTLNHNVMYWYQQKSSQAPKLLFHYYDKDFNNEADTPDNFQSRRPNTSFCFLDIRSPGLGDTAMYLCATSRDVAGPQPQHFGDGTRLSIL.

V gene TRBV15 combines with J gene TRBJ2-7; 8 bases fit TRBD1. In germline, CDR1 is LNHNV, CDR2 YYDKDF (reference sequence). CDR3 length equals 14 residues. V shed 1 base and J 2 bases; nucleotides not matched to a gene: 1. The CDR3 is CATSRGTGTYEQYF. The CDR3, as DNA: TGTGCCACCAGCAGAGGGACAGGGACCTACGAGCAGTACTTC.

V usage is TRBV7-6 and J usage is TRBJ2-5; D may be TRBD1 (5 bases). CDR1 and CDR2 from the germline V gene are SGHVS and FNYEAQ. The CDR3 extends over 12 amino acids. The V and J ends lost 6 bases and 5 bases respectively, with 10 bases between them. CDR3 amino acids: CASSPHRETQYF. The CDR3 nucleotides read TGTGCCAGCAGTCCACACAGGGAGACCCAGTACTTC.

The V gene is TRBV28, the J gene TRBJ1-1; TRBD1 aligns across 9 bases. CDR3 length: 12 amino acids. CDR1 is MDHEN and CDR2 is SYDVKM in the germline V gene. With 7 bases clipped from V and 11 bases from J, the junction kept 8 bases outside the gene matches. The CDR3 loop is CASITGGAGAFF. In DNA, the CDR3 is TGTGCCAGCATCACAGGGGGCGCGGGTGCTTTCTTT.

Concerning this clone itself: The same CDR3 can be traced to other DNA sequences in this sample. The CDR3 loop is CASSLVGAGTEAFF. CDR3 in DNA: TGTGCCAGCAGCTTAGTAGGGGCTGGCACTGAAGCTTTCTTT. This rearrangement joins TRBV11-2 to TRBJ1-1, with a tentative D call TRBD1 (5 bases). Germline assignment: CDR1 SGHAT and CDR2 FQNNGV. V was trimmed by 1 base and J by 4 bases, leaving 10 bases between them. The CDR3 totals 14 residues.

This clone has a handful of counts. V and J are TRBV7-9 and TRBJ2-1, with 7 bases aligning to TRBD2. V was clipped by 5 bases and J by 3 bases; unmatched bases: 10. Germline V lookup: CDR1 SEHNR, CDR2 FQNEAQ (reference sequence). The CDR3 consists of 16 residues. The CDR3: CASSREGASGYNEQFF. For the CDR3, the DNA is TGTGCCAGCAGCCGCGAAGGGGCTAGCGGCTACAATGAGCAGTTCTTC. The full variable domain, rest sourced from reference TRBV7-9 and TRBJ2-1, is DTGVSQNPRHKITKRGQNVTFRCDPISEHNRLYWYRQTLGQGPEFLTYFQNEAQLEKSRLLSDRFSAERPKGSFSTLEIQRTEQGDSAMYLCASSREGASGYNEQFFGPGTRLTVL.

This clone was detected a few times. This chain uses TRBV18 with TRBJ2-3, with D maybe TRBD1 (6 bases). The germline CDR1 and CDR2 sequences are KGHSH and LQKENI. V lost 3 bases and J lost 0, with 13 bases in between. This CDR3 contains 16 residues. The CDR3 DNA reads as TGTGCCAGCTCACCTCGACCAGGGGCTAGCACAGATACGCAGTATTTT. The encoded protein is CASSPRPGASTDTQYF.

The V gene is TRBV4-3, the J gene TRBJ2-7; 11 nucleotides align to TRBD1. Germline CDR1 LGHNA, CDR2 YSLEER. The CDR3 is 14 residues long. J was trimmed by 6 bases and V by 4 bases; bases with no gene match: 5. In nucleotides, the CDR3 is TGCGCCAGCAGCCCCGGGACAGGGGGGCGCGAGCAGTACTTC. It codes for CASSPGTGGREQYF.